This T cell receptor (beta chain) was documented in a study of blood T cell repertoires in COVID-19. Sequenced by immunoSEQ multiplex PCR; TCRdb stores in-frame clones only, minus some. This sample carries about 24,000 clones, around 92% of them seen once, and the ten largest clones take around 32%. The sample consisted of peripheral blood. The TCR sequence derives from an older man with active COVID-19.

DNA for the CDR3: TGTGCCAGCAGCGTATTCCCAGGCCCCTATGGCTACACCTTC. Translation: CASSVFPGPYGYTF. The chain recombines TRBV9 with TRBJ1-2, with D uncertain. The ends were cut back, 1 base at V and 4 bases at J, with 11 bases in the middle. The germline V gene has CDR1 SGDLS and CDR2 YYNGEE. This CDR3 is built from 14 residues.